The rows below give T cell receptor beta chains drawn from one sample of a study of cytomegalovirus exposure and HLA in healthy donors. The assay was immunoSEQ multiplex PCR, and TCRdb's table has in-frame clones only and misses some. The repertoire holds nearly 300,000 clones, with roughly 89% as singletons. The source material was PBMCs. The receptors come from a man aged 35 to 55 in good health and CMV-seropositive. Each CDR3 is given with its conserved first and last residue. Each record gives: CDR3 protein, CDR3 DNA, J gene, V gene, clone size, D gene. The D gene is left open where the match is weak. Clone size is shown for a subset of rows, as once, few, many or a class of expanded clone.

CDR3: CARSPPRPGGRYGYTF; DNA: TGTGCCAGAAGCCCTCCTCGTCCAGGGGGGAGATATGGCTACACCTTC; J: TRBJ1-2; V: TRBV7-5; size: .; D: .
CDR3: CASSPGGGYNEQFF; DNA: TGTGCCAGCTCACCAGGGGGCGGCTACAATGAGCAGTTCTTC; J: TRBJ2-1; V: TRBV18; size: .; D: .
CDR3: CASRRTSGNEQYF; DNA: TGTGCCAGCAGAAGGACTAGCGGGAACGAGCAGTACTTC; J: TRBJ2-7; V: TRBV6-1; size: once; D: TRBD2
CDR3: CASSLDERSTEAFF; DNA: TGTGCCAGCAGCCTAGATGAGAGGAGCACTGAAGCTTTCTTT; J: TRBJ1-1; V: TRBV28; size: .; D: .
CDR3: CASSLSYNTGDSWYEQYF; DNA: TGTGCCAGCAGTTTATCGTATAATACGGGGGACAGTTGGTACGAGCAGTACTTC; J: TRBJ2-7; V: TRBV27; size: .; D: .
CDR3: CASSSTSGRYNEQFF; DNA: TGTGCCAGCAGCTCGACTAGCGGGAGATACAATGAGCAGTTCTTC; J: TRBJ2-1; V: TRBV11-2; size: .; D: TRBD2
CDR3: CSVEGAGGPYNEQFF; DNA: TGCAGCGTTGAGGGAGCGGGAGGGCCCTACAATGAGCAGTTCTTC; J: TRBJ2-1; V: TRBV29-1; size: .; D: TRBD2
CDR3: CASSEGGVEQYF; DNA: TGTGCCAGCAGTGAAGGAGGGGTCGAGCAGTACTTC; J: TRBJ2-7; V: TRBV6-5; size: once; D: .
CDR3: CASSSKQGSGYNEQFF; DNA: TGTGCCAGCAGTTCTAAGCAGGGGTCCGGCTACAATGAGCAGTTCTTC; J: TRBJ2-1; V: TRBV6-6; size: once; D: .
CDR3: CASSTQSSTDTQYF; DNA: TGTGCCAGTAGTACACAGAGTAGCACAGATACGCAGTATTTT; J: TRBJ2-3; V: TRBV19; size: .; D: .
CDR3: CASSLTPGLAGETQYF; DNA: TGTGCCAGCAGCTTGACTCCGGGACTAGCGGGAGAGACCCAGTACTTC; J: TRBJ2-5; V: TRBV7-3; size: .; D: TRBD2
CDR3: CASSLGSGTPYEQYF; DNA: TGTGCCAGCAGCTTAGGTAGCGGGACCCCCTACGAGCAGTACTTC; J: TRBJ2-7; V: TRBV7-2; size: .; D: TRBD2
CDR3: CASRSTGAYEQYF; DNA: TGTGCCAGCAGGTCCACAGGGGCCTACGAGCAGTACTTC; J: TRBJ2-7; V: TRBV27; size: .; D: TRBD1
CDR3: CASSGPGQGYEQYF; DNA: TGTGCCAGCAGCGGACCGGGACAGGGGTACGAGCAGTACTTC; J: TRBJ2-7; V: TRBV9; size: .; D: TRBD1
CDR3: CASSPGGLAGGSTDTQYF; DNA: TGTGCCAGCAGCCCGGGGGGACTAGCGGGAGGGAGCACAGATACGCAGTATTTT; J: TRBJ2-3; V: TRBV7-3; size: few; D: TRBD2
CDR3: CASSSGLAGYWYEQFF; DNA: TGTGCCAGCAGTTCCGGACTAGCGGGATATTGGTATGAGCAGTTCTTC; J: TRBJ2-1; V: TRBV28; size: few; D: TRBD2
CDR3: CASSLTMGGDYEQYF; DNA: TGTGCCAGCAGCTTAACGATGGGGGGAGACTACGAGCAGTACTTC; J: TRBJ2-7; V: TRBV7-9; size: .; D: .
CDR3: CASSLVAPGTEAFF; DNA: TGCGCCAGCAGCTTGGTAGCTCCTGGCACTGAAGCTTTCTTT; J: TRBJ1-1; V: TRBV5-1; size: .; D: .
CDR3: CASSQGQIYNEQFF; DNA: TGCGCCAGCAGCCAAGGACAGATATACAATGAGCAGTTCTTC; J: TRBJ2-1; V: TRBV4-3; size: .; D: .
CDR3: CASSLGWGPGANVLTF; DNA: TGTGCCAGCAGCTTAGGATGGGGGCCTGGGGCCAACGTCCTGACTTTC; J: TRBJ2-6; V: TRBV7-6; size: .; D: .
CDR3: CASSETGPTGYEQYF; DNA: TGTGCCAGCAGTGAGACAGGGCCCACGGGCTACGAGCAGTACTTC; J: TRBJ2-7; V: TRBV2; size: .; D: TRBD1
CDR3: CSVEDRLAGGYNEQFF; DNA: TGCAGCGTTGAAGATCGTCTAGCGGGAGGTTACAATGAGCAGTTCTTC; J: TRBJ2-1; V: TRBV29-1; size: .; D: TRBD2
CDR3: CASSLRSDSPQHF; DNA: TGTGCCAGCAGCTTAAGGTCGGACTCACCCCAGCATTTT; J: TRBJ1-5; V: TRBV7-3; size: .; D: .
CDR3: CASSFERGAFF; DNA: TGTGCCAGCAGCTTCGAGAGAGGAGCTTTCTTT; J: TRBJ1-1; V: TRBV7-9; size: few; D: .
CDR3: CASSFASSSYNEQFF; DNA: TGTGCCAGCAGCTTCGCTAGTAGCTCCTACAATGAGCAGTTCTTC; J: TRBJ2-1; V: TRBV11-3; size: .; D: .
CDR3: CASSLTGGSNQPQHF; DNA: TGTGCCAGCAGTCTAACAGGGGGGAGCAATCAGCCCCAGCATTTT; J: TRBJ1-5; V: TRBV6-5; size: .; D: TRBD1
CDR3: CASSRGQNTEAFF; DNA: TGTGCCAGCAGCCGGGGACAGAACACTGAAGCTTTCTTT; J: TRBJ1-1; V: TRBV16; size: .; D: .
CDR3: CASSPNWGGRNQETQYF; DNA: TGTGCCAGCAGCCCGAATTGGGGGGGGAGAAACCAAGAGACCCAGTACTTC; J: TRBJ2-5; V: TRBV7-8; size: .; D: TRBD2
CDR3: CARPDRADEQFF; DNA: TGTGCCAGACCGGACAGGGCGGATGAGCAGTTCTTC; J: TRBJ2-1; V: TRBV28; size: .; D: TRBD1
CDR3: CASSFGQGDTQYF; DNA: TGTGCCAGCAGCTTCGGACAGGGGGATACGCAGTATTTT; J: TRBJ2-3; V: TRBV7-9; size: few; D: TRBD1
CDR3: CASRSGTGDSPLHF; DNA: TGTGCCAGCAGGTCCGGGACAGGGGATTCACCCCTCCACTTT; J: TRBJ1-6; V: TRBV7-6; size: .; D: TRBD1
CDR3: CASSQGTGTLYDEQFF; DNA: TGTGCCAGCAGCCAAGGGACGGGGACTTTGTACGATGAGCAGTTCTTC; J: TRBJ2-1; V: TRBV14; size: .; D: .
CDR3: CASTNRAATNYGYTF; DNA: TGTGCCAGCACGAACAGGGCGGCAACTAACTATGGCTACACCTTC; J: TRBJ1-2; V: TRBV21-1; size: .; D: .
CDR3: CASSLWTANTGELFF; DNA: TGTGCCAGCAGCTTGTGGACTGCGAACACCGGGGAGCTGTTTTTT; J: TRBJ2-2; V: TRBV5-6; size: .; D: .
CDR3: CATAGTGPIRETQYF; DNA: TGTGCCACCGCCGGGACAGGGCCGATTCGGGAGACCCAGTACTTC; J: TRBJ2-5; V: TRBV7-2; size: .; D: TRBD1
CDR3: CASSQGSYEQYF; DNA: TGTGCCAGCAGTCAGGGTTCCTACGAGCAGTACTTC; J: TRBJ2-7; V: TRBV6-5; size: once; D: .
CDR3: CASSSLGRTDTQYF; DNA: TGCGCCAGCAGCAGTCTAGGTAGGACAGATACGCAGTATTTT; J: TRBJ2-3; V: TRBV5-1; size: .; D: .
CDR3: CAWLSSGANVLTF; DNA: TGTGCCTGGTTAAGTAGTGGGGCCAACGTCCTGACTTTC; J: TRBJ2-6; V: TRBV30; size: .; D: .
CDR3: CASSQDNRALNQPQHF; DNA: TGCGCCAGCAGCCAAGATAACAGGGCACTAAATCAGCCCCAGCATTTT; J: TRBJ1-5; V: TRBV4-1; size: once; D: .
CDR3: CASRDRGSNLPEAFF; DNA: TGTGCCAGCCGGGACAGGGGGTCTAACCTTCCTGAAGCTTTCTTT; J: TRBJ1-1; V: TRBV19; size: .; D: TRBD1
CDR3: CASTLAGGTEAFF; DNA: TGTGCCAGCACCTTGGCAGGGGGGACTGAAGCTTTCTTT; J: TRBJ1-1; V: TRBV28; size: .; D: TRBD1
CDR3: CAQTRRGADTEAFF; DNA: TGTGCCCAGACCCGGAGGGGAGCGGACACTGAAGCTTTCTTT; J: TRBJ1-1; V: TRBV9; size: .; D: .
CDR3: CASSPPGGAYGYTF; DNA: TGTGCCAGCTCACCTCCAGGGGGCGCGTATGGCTACACCTTC; J: TRBJ1-2; V: TRBV18; size: .; D: TRBD1
CDR3: CASSDSGDREISPLHF; DNA: TGTGCCAGCAGCGATTCGGGGGACAGGGAAATTTCACCCCTCCACTTT; J: TRBJ1-6; V: TRBV9; size: .; D: TRBD1
CDR3: CASSPGQSEQYF; DNA: TGTGCCAGCAGCCCTGGACAGTCCGAGCAGTACTTC; J: TRBJ2-7; V: TRBV9; size: .; D: .
CDR3: CASSAGTGPQETQYF; DNA: TGTGCCAGCAGTGCCGGGACAGGGCCCCAAGAGACCCAGTACTTC; J: TRBJ2-5; V: TRBV25-1; size: .; D: TRBD1
CDR3: CASSPTGTAYEQYF; DNA: TGTGCCAGCAGCCCGACTGGGACAGCCTACGAGCAGTACTTC; J: TRBJ2-7; V: TRBV9; size: .; D: TRBD1
CDR3: CASSRGLASDTQYF; DNA: TGTGCCAGCAGCCGGGGACTAGCCTCCGATACGCAGTATTTT; J: TRBJ2-3; V: TRBV4-2; size: .; D: TRBD2
CDR3: CASSHSGANVLTF; DNA: TGTGCCAGCAGTCACTCTGGGGCCAACGTCCTGACTTTC; J: TRBJ2-6; V: TRBV7-9; size: few; D: .
CDR3: CAIRVLGGGANVLTF; DNA: TGTGCCATCCGAGTTTTGGGAGGTGGGGCCAACGTCCTGACTTTC; J: TRBJ2-6; V: TRBV28; size: .; D: .
CDR3: CASSLGLAGTQETQYF; DNA: TGTGCCAGCAGCTTGGGACTAGCGGGAACCCAAGAGACCCAGTACTTC; J: TRBJ2-5; V: TRBV7-2; size: .; D: TRBD2
CDR3: CASSFTRGLSGANVLTF; DNA: TGTGCCAGCAGTTTTACCCGAGGACTCTCTGGGGCCAACGTCCTGACTTTC; J: TRBJ2-6; V: TRBV28; size: once; D: .
CDR3: CASSATGTYEQYF; DNA: TGTGCCAGCAGTGCCACAGGAACTTACGAGCAGTACTTC; J: TRBJ2-7; V: TRBV2; size: .; D: .
CDR3: CASSSPPVGANEKLFF; DNA: TGTGCCAGCAGCTCCCCTCCCGTAGGGGCGAATGAAAAACTGTTTTTT; J: TRBJ1-4; V: TRBV7-9; size: .; D: .
CDR3: CASSWTGDASGNTIYF; DNA: TGCGCCAGCAGCTGGACAGGGGATGCCTCTGGAAACACCATATATTTT; J: TRBJ1-3; V: TRBV5-1; size: .; D: TRBD1